Listed below are T cell receptor beta chains from one sample, sequenced in a study of T cell changes during pregnancy in multiple sclerosis. Sequenced by immunoSEQ multiplex PCR; TCRdb stores in-frame clones only, minus some. The sample shows about 40,000 clones, roughly 93% of them seen only once. The source was CD4+ T cells from peripheral blood mononuclear cells, collected after pregnancy. These receptors all come from a female donor with multiple sclerosis, enrolled in a pregnancy study. CDR3s include the opening cysteine and the closing phenylalanine or tryptophan. Each record gives: J gene, clone size, D gene, V gene, CDR3 DNA, CDR3 protein. The D gene is left open where the match is weak. Some rows mark clone size as missing; the rest say once, few, many or name a class of expanded clone.

j_call: TRBJ1-2; clone_size: .; d_call: .; v_call: TRBV5-1; cdr3_nt: TGCGCCAGCAGCTTGAGTTTCACAGAAACCCCCTATGGCTACACCTTC; cdr3_aa: CASSLSFTETPYGYTF
j_call: TRBJ2-7; clone_size: .; d_call: .; v_call: TRBV5-5; cdr3_nt: TGTGCCAGCAGCCCCGCGATCGGGGGATCGGGGAGCTACGAGCAGTACTTC; cdr3_aa: CASSPAIGGSGSYEQYF
j_call: TRBJ1-5; clone_size: .; d_call: .; v_call: TRBV19; cdr3_nt: TGTGCCAGTAGTATTGGGCAGAACCACAAGCCCCAGCATTTT; cdr3_aa: CASSIGQNHKPQHF
j_call: TRBJ1-2; clone_size: few; d_call: TRBD1; v_call: TRBV29-1; cdr3_nt: TGCAGCACCGGACAGGACTATGGCTACACCTTC; cdr3_aa: CSTGQDYGYTF
j_call: TRBJ2-3; clone_size: once; d_call: TRBD1; v_call: TRBV11-2; cdr3_nt: TGTGCCAGCAGCCCAGGACAGGGATCGGGAACAGATACGCAGTATTTT; cdr3_aa: CASSPGQGSGTDTQYF
j_call: TRBJ2-1; clone_size: .; d_call: TRBD2; v_call: TRBV10-1; cdr3_nt: TGCGCCAGCAGTGTGGTGGCCGGGGGGACTAGCGGGGGAAACTCCTACAATGAGCAGTTCTTC; cdr3_aa: CASSVVAGGTSGGNSYNEQFF
j_call: TRBJ1-2; clone_size: .; d_call: TRBD1; v_call: TRBV19; cdr3_nt: TGTGCCAGTAGCCTGAACCCGGCAGGGGGCTATGGCTACACCTTC; cdr3_aa: CASSLNPAGGYGYTF
j_call: TRBJ2-3; clone_size: .; d_call: TRBD2; v_call: TRBV6-4; cdr3_nt: TGTGCCAGCAGTAGGACTAGAACAGATACGCAGTATTTT; cdr3_aa: CASSRTRTDTQYF
j_call: TRBJ1-2; clone_size: once; d_call: .; v_call: TRBV6-1; cdr3_nt: TGTGCCAACACCCTCTCCTCGGACACGGGCGGCTACACCTTC; cdr3_aa: CANTLSSDTGGYTF
j_call: TRBJ2-3; clone_size: .; d_call: .; v_call: TRBV5-4; cdr3_nt: TGTGCCAGCAGCTTGGGTAGGGGAACAGATACGCAGTATTTT; cdr3_aa: CASSLGRGTDTQYF
j_call: TRBJ2-7; clone_size: .; d_call: TRBD2; v_call: TRBV5-1; cdr3_nt: TGCGCCAGCAGCGGACTAGCGGCCTACGAGCAGTACTTC; cdr3_aa: CASSGLAAYEQYF
j_call: TRBJ2-6; clone_size: .; d_call: .; v_call: TRBV11-2; cdr3_nt: TGTGCCAGCAGCCCCGGGGAATCCCGGCCTGGGGCCAACGTCCTGACTTTC; cdr3_aa: CASSPGESRPGANVLTF
j_call: TRBJ2-5; clone_size: .; d_call: .; v_call: TRBV5-6; cdr3_nt: TGTGCCAGCAGCATACTAGTATTAGAGACCCAGTACTTC; cdr3_aa: CASSILVLETQYF
j_call: TRBJ1-2; clone_size: .; d_call: TRBD1; v_call: TRBV9; cdr3_nt: TGTGCCAGCAGCGGGGGACAGGGTCCCTACTATGGCTACACCTTC; cdr3_aa: CASSGGQGPYYGYTF
j_call: TRBJ2-6; clone_size: once; d_call: TRBD2; v_call: TRBV11-2; cdr3_nt: TGTGCCAGCAGGAAGCCGGGACTAGCGGCTGGGGCCAACGTCCTGACTTTC; cdr3_aa: CASRKPGLAAGANVLTF
j_call: TRBJ2-1; clone_size: .; d_call: .; v_call: TRBV9; cdr3_nt: TGTGCCAGCAGCGCCGGAGATGGTGTTGGGGGCGCCGAGCAGTTCTTC; cdr3_aa: CASSAGDGVGGAEQFF
j_call: TRBJ2-7; clone_size: .; d_call: TRBD1; v_call: TRBV5-1; cdr3_nt: TGCGCCAGCAGCTTCGGGACAGGGTCCATGGGCTACGAGCAGTACTTC; cdr3_aa: CASSFGTGSMGYEQYF
j_call: TRBJ2-3; clone_size: .; d_call: .; v_call: TRBV5-8; cdr3_nt: TGTGCCAGCACCTCTCCGTCGTCAGATACGCAGTATTTT; cdr3_aa: CASTSPSSDTQYF
j_call: TRBJ1-5; clone_size: .; d_call: .; v_call: TRBV7-8; cdr3_nt: TGTGCCAGCAGCAGACAAGCCCTTAGCAATCAGCCCCAGCATTTT; cdr3_aa: CASSRQALSNQPQHF
j_call: TRBJ2-7; clone_size: .; d_call: TRBD1; v_call: TRBV5-1; cdr3_nt: TGCGCCAGCAGCGCGTCCGGGACAGGAGGCTACGAGCAGTACTTC; cdr3_aa: CASSASGTGGYEQYF
j_call: TRBJ2-6; clone_size: .; d_call: TRBD1; v_call: TRBV2; cdr3_nt: TGTGCCAGCAGCCCGACAGGGTCTAACTCTGGGGCCAACGTCCTGACTTTC; cdr3_aa: CASSPTGSNSGANVLTF